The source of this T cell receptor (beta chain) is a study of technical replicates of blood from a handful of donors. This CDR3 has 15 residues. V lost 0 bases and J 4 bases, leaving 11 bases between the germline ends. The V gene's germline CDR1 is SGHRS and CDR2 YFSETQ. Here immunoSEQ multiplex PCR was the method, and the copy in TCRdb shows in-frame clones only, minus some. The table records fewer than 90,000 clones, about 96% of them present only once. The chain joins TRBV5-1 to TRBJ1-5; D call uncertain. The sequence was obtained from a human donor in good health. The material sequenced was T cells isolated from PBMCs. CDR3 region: CASSLEGGPNQPQHF. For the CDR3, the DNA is TGCGCCAGCAGCTTGGAAGGAGGACCTAATCAGCCCCAGCATTTT.